This TCR beta chain was captured by sequencing in a study of T cells after somatic rescue of genetic block. The CDR3 contains 15 residues. Germline loops: CDR1 LNHNV, CDR2 YYDKDF (reference sequence). V was clipped by 5 bases and J by 4 bases, with 12 bases between them. In this sample, this clone turned up a few times. Only in-frame clones appear in the TCRdb table, and some are missing; sequencing was by immunoSEQ multiplex PCR. The sample carries roughly 15,000 clones, roughly 78% recorded once. This chain links TRBV15 with TRBJ2-6; D unclear. This sequence originates from a boy between 10 and 17 years old. Material for sequencing was peripheral blood mononuclear cells (PBMCs). Here the CDR3 reads CATSWPQEGANVLTF. Written as DNA, the CDR3 is TGTGCCACCAGCTGGCCCCAGGAAGGGGCCAACGTCCTGACTTTC.